This record looks at one T cell receptor beta chain sequence and its context. In the same sample, other DNA sequences code for this CDR3. Recent acute infections and vaccinations were absent in the healthy HIV-negative adult donors. This entry is derived from a study of shared clonotypes between healthy human individuals. CDR1 and CDR2 from the germline V gene are LNHDA and SQIVND (reference sequence). This CDR3 contains 14 residues. V lost 9 bases and J 0 bases, leaving 12 bases between the germline ends. Clones were sequenced by immunoSEQ multiplex PCR, and TCRdb holds only the in-frame ones, with some missing. This table holds 600,000 to 700,000 clones, less than 80% found once.

The sequence came from a young woman in good health. This sequence joins TRBV19 and TRBJ1-5, with a weak D call TRBD1 (6 bases). The sample comprised memory CD4+ T cells sorted from blood. Stated subset: CD45RA-negative fraction. The CDR3 is CASNTGYSNQPQHF. Here the CDR3 DNA reads TGTGCCAGCAATACAGGGTATAGCAATCAGCCCCAGCATTTT.